The clone carrying this T cell receptor beta chain was seen many times. The data were obtained in a study of T cells in Graves' hyperthyroidism and ophthalmopathy. It was uncontrolled infection, other autoimmune disease, pregnancy or lactation that excluded patients. TCR beta CDR3 region amplification was performed from RNA transcripts. First-round RT-PCR targeting the TCR CDR3 was performed with the HTBI primer set. TCRdb processed the multiplex PCR reads anew with MiXCR; each CDR3 protein has one entry. The data hold approximately 300,000 distinct CDR3 sequences, with about 15% observed a single time. Per the germline V gene, CDR1 is SGHTA and CDR2 is FQGNSA. With V trimmed by 5 bases and J by 4 bases, 3 bases remained unmatched. This CDR3 has 14 amino acids.

The clonotype originates from a woman aged 60 to 75 with Graves' ophthalmopathy. V usage is TRBV7-2 and J usage is TRBJ2-7; TRBD1 matches at 12 bases. The sample consisted of blood. The CDR3 nucleotides read TGTGCCAGCAGCCGGGACAGGGGGCGATACGAGCAGTACTTC. Its translation: CASSRDRGRYEQYF.